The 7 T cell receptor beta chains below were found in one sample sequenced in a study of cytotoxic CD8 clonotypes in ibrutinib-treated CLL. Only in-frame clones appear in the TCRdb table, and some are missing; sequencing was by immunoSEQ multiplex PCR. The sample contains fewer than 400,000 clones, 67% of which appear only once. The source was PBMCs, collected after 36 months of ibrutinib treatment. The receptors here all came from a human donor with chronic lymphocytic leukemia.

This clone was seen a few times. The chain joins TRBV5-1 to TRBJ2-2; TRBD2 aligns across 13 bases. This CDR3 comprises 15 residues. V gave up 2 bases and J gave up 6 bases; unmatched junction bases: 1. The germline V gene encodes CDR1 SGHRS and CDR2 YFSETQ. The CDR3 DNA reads TGCGCCAGCAGCTTCGGACTAGCGGGAGCCGGGGAGCTGTTTTTT. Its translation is CASSFGLAGAGELFF.

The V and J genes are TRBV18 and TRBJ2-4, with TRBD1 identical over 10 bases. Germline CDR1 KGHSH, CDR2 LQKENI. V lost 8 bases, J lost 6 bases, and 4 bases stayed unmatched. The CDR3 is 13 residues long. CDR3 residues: CASNRDRGNIQYF. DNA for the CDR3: TGTGCCAGCAATCGGGACAGGGGAAACATTCAGTACTTC.

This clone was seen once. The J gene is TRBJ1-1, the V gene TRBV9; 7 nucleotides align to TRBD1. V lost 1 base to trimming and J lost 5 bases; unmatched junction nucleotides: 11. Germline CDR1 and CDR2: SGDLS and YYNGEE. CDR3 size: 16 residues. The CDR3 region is CASSVNIGQGVTEAFF. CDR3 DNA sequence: TGTGCCAGCAGCGTAAACATAGGGCAGGGGGTGACTGAAGCTTTCTTT. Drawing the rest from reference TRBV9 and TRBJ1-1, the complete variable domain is DSGVTQTPKHLITATGQRVTLRCSPRSGDLSVYWYQQSLDQGLQFLIQYYNGEERAKGNILERFSAQQFPDLHSELNLSSLELGDSALYFCASSVNIGQGVTEAFFGQGTRLTVV.

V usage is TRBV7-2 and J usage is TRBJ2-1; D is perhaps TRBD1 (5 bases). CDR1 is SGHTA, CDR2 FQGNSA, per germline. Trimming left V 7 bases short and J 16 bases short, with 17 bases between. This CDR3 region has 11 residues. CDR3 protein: CASTQGSYHFF. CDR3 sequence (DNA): TGTGCCAGCACCCAGGGCTCGTATCATTTCTTC.

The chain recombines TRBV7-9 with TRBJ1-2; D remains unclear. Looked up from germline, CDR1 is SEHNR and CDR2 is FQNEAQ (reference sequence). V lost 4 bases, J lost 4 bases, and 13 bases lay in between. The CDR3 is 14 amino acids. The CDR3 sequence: CASSSASGSYGYTF. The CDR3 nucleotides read TGTGCCAGCAGCTCGGCCTCGGGGTCCTATGGCTACACCTTC.

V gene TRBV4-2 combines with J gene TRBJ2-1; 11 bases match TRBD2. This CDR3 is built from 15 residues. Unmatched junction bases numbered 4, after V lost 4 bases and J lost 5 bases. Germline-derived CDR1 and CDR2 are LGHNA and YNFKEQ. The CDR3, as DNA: TGTGCCAGCAGCCCTGTAGCGGGGGGGAACAATGAGCAGTTCTTC. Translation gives CASSPVAGGNNEQFF.

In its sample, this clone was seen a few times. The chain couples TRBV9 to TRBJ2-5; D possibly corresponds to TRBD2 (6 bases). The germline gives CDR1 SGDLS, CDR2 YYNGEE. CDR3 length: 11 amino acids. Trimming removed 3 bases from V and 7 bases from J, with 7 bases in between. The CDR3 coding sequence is TGTGCCAGCAGCGCCGGGGGGACCCAGTACTTC. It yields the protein CASSAGGTQYF.